Below are 26 T cell receptor beta chains sequenced from a single sample in a study of STAT5B mutations in CD4+ large granular lymphocyte leukemia. Sequencing used immunoSEQ multiplex PCR; TCRdb keeps in-frame clones, though not all of them. Of approximately 32,000 clones listed, 69% are singletons. Sequenced material: CD4+ T cells from blood buffy coats. These receptor sequences come from a human donor in good health.

The chain uses TRBV19 and TRBJ2-1; D is perhaps TRBD1 (6 bases). The CDR3 length is 16 residues. Germline CDR1 and CDR2: LNHDA and SQIVND (reference sequence). V lost 1 base and J lost 6, with 16 bases in between. The CDR3 DNA is TGTGCCAGTAGTATAGTTGGGGGCTGGCGCCGCAATGAGCAGTTCTTC. It yields the protein CASSIVGGWRRNEQFF. Full variable domain (outside the CDR3, taken from reference TRBV19 and TRBJ2-1): DGGITQSPKYLFRKEGQNVTLSCEQNLNHDAMYWYRQDPGQGLRLIYYSQIVNDFQKGDIAEGYSVSREKKESFPLTVTSAQKNPTAFYLCASSIVGGWRRNEQFFGPGTRLTVL.

The V gene is TRBV9, the J gene TRBJ1-1; a weak D match, TRBD1 (6 bases). Germline V gives CDR1 SGDLS, CDR2 YYNGEE. The CDR3 spans 14 residues. V shed 2 bases and J shed 0 bases, with 8 bases lying between them. The DNA for the CDR3 is TGTGCCAGCAGCGTCACAGGGATGAACACTGAAGCTTTCTTT. Amino acids: CASSVTGMNTEAFF.

This sequence joins TRBV5-1 and TRBJ1-5; possible D gene TRBD1, 5 bases. The CDR3 runs 15 residues. V lost 2 bases to trimming and J lost 3 bases, with 12 bases between them. Germline CDR1 reads SGHRS; CDR2 reads YFSETQ. Here the CDR3 reads CASSFGTVPNQPQHF. CDR3 nucleotide sequence: TGCGCCAGCAGCTTCGGGACGGTTCCCAATCAGCCCCAGCATTTT.

The chain couples TRBV6-1 to TRBJ2-7; D gene uncertain. From germline, CDR1 is MNHNS and CDR2 SASEGT. The CDR3 length is 18 residues. V was trimmed by 1 base and J by 4 bases, leaving 23 bases between them. The CDR3 protein is CASSEGRHSGGATYEQYF. The DNA of the CDR3 is TGTGCCAGCAGTGAAGGAAGGCACTCAGGTGGCGCGACTTACGAGCAGTACTTC.

The chain joins TRBV29-1 to TRBJ1-2, with a possible D match to TRBD1 (6 bases). The V end lost 4 bases, the J end lost 4 bases, and 10 bases lay between the germline ends. Germline V lookup: CDR1 SQVTM, CDR2 ANQGSEA. The CDR3 length is 12 residues. The CDR3: CSVGGQGYGYTF. CDR3 nucleotides: TGCAGCGTTGGGGGGCAGGGCTATGGCTACACCTTC.

The V call is TRBV4-2, the J call TRBJ2-3, with 10 bases fitting TRBD2. Per the germline V gene, CDR1 is LGHNA and CDR2 is YNFKEQ. V lost 2 bases to trimming and J lost 4 bases; unmatched junction nucleotides: 6. The CDR3 is 16 residues long. CDR3 sequence (DNA): TGTGCCAGCAGCCAAACGAGCGGGGGGGTGGCAGATACGCAGTATTTT. Translation gives CASSQTSGGVADTQYF.

The rearrangement uses TRBV6-1 and TRBJ1-5; 8 nucleotides match TRBD1. Germline-derived CDR1 and CDR2 are MNHNS and SASEGT. Trimming at V came to 2 bases and at J to 6 bases, leaving 6 bases not matched to a gene. The CDR3 sequence is 15 residues long. The CDR3 region has the DNA TGTGCCAGCAGTGAACTGACAGGGGAAGCTCAGCCCCAGCATTTT. Translated, it gives CASSELTGEAQPQHF.

This chain joins TRBV27 and TRBJ2-2; 8 bases agree with TRBD1. This CDR3 has 15 residues. In germline, CDR1 is MNHEY, CDR2 SMNVEV (reference sequence). Trimming took 5 bases from V and 5 from J; bases not matched to a gene: 7. The CDR3 loop is CASSPRTGTTGELFF. In DNA form, the CDR3 reads TGTGCCAGCAGTCCAAGGACAGGGACGACCGGGGAGCTGTTTTTT.

The rearrangement joins TRBV18 to TRBJ1-1; 9 bases are shared with TRBD1. The CDR3 extends over 14 amino acids. J lost 1 base, V lost 5 bases, and 2 bases had no gene match. Germline V gene data show CDR1 as KGHSH and CDR2 as LQKENI. The CDR3 region has the DNA TGTGCCAGCTCAGGGACAGGGCCGAACACTGAAGCTTTCTTT. Its protein product is CASSGTGPNTEAFF.

This clone was counted between two and nine times. V gene TRBV2 combines with J gene TRBJ1-1, with no clear D. Trimming stripped 5 bases from V and 4 bases from J, with 8 bases between. The CDR3 is made up of 12 amino acids. Germline V CDR1 and CDR2: SNHLY, FYNNEI. CDR3 sequence reads: CASSFRGTEAFF. DNA for the CDR3: TGTGCCAGCAGTTTCCGCGGCACTGAAGCTTTCTTT.

V gene TRBV11-3 combines with J gene TRBJ1-1, with D perhaps TRBD1 (5 bases). V gave up 6 bases and J gave up 11 bases, with 16 bases separating them. The germline V gene encodes CDR1 SGHNT and CDR2 YENEEA. This CDR3 has 12 residues. The CDR3 sequence is CASSFSRGVAFF. In DNA form, the CDR3 reads TGTGCCAGCAGTTTTAGTCGGGGGGTGGCTTTCTTT.

The CDR3: CASSGGGQETQYF. The CDR3, as DNA: TGTGCCAGCAGCGGGGGGGGGCAAGAGACCCAGTACTTC. The chain employs TRBV6-1 and TRBJ2-5, with 8 bases aligning to TRBD2. After removal of 6 bases from V and 2 bases from J, the junction contained 2 bases not matched to a gene. The V gene's germline CDR1 is MNHNS and CDR2 SASEGT. The CDR3 spans 13 residues.

This clone occurred a few times. The chain couples TRBV7-9 to TRBJ2-2; no reliable D call. The CDR3 runs 16 residues. The V gene lost 0 bases and the J gene lost 2 bases, with 10 bases spanning the gap. The germline CDR1 and CDR2 sequences are SEHNR and FQNEAQ (reference sequence). CDR3 protein: CASSLAHLGNTGELFF. CDR3 bases: TGTGCCAGCAGCTTAGCGCATTTGGGAAACACCGGGGAGCTGTTTTTT.

The J gene is TRBJ2-1, the V gene TRBV5-5, with TRBD2 matching 9 bases. CDR3 length: 15 residues. CDR1 is SGHKS and CDR2 is YYEKEE in the germline V gene (reference sequence). V lost 4 bases to trimming and J lost 0 bases; unmatched junction nucleotides: 2. The CDR3 here is CASSAGGASYNEQFF. As DNA, the CDR3 is TGTGCCAGCAGCGCGGGGGGGGCCTCCTACAATGAGCAGTTCTTC.

This chain connects TRBV9 to TRBJ2-1; D ambiguous. V was trimmed by 3 bases and J by 8 bases, leaving 18 bases between them. Germline V lookup: CDR1 SGDLS, CDR2 YYNGEE. This CDR3 contains 15 residues. The CDR3 DNA sequence: TGTGCCAGCAGCGGATCCCCAGCACCTAGGGATGAGCAGTTCTTC. Residues: CASSGSPAPRDEQFF.

The chain has TRBV2 and TRBJ1-4, with unresolved D. CDR1 is SNHLY, CDR2 FYNNEI, per germline. V lost 2 bases and J 8 bases, leaving 6 bases between the germline ends. This CDR3 region has 12 residues. The CDR3: CASSELAEKLFF. CDR3 coding DNA: TGTGCCAGCAGTGAACTGGCCGAAAAACTGTTTTTT.

This clone was seen just once. The rearrangement joins TRBV29-1 to TRBJ1-4; 8 bases are shared with TRBD1. Germline CDR1 reads SQVTM; CDR2 reads ANQGSEA. V shed 7 bases, J shed 5 bases, and the junction held 9 bases outside the gene matches. The CDR3 is 14 amino acids. The CDR3 loop reads CSGRIGTGNEKLFF. The CDR3, as DNA: TGCAGCGGCCGGATCGGGACAGGCAATGAAAAACTGTTTTTT.

V and J are TRBV6-1 and TRBJ1-5, with 9 bases matching TRBD1. This CDR3 contains 16 residues. Trimming removed 1 base from V and 7 bases from J; junction bases left unmatched: 8. Germline-derived CDR1 and CDR2 are MNHNS and SASEGT. This CDR3 reads CASSEGYRGRGQPQHF. The CDR3 DNA follows: TGTGCCAGCAGTGAAGGATACAGGGGGCGCGGGCAGCCCCAGCATTTT.

CDR3 DNA sequence: TGCGCCAGCAGCCAAGCGAGCGGGGGGGCCGCAGATACGCAGTATTTT. It codes for CASSQASGGAADTQYF. The chain links TRBV4-1 to TRBJ2-3; the match to TRBD2 covers 10 bases. With 1 base clipped from V and 4 bases from J, the junction kept 5 bases outside the gene matches. The CDR3 covers 16 residues. CDR1 MGHRA and CDR2 YSYEKL come from the germline V gene.

This chain uses TRBV5-1 with TRBJ2-5; D is uncertain. This CDR3 is 15 amino acids long. V was trimmed by 1 base and J by 2 bases, leaving 12 bases between them. Germline CDR1 SGHRS, CDR2 YFSETQ. CDR3 in amino acids: CASSLIQPQQETQYF. Here the CDR3 DNA reads TGCGCCAGCAGCTTGATCCAGCCTCAACAAGAGACCCAGTACTTC.

This chain uses TRBV7-9 with TRBJ2-1, with D possibly matching TRBD2 (6 bases). The CDR3 length is 15 residues. Germline V gene sequence: CDR1 SEHNR, CDR2 FQNEAQ (reference sequence). V dropped 4 bases and J dropped 4 bases, with 14 bases sitting between them. CDR3 DNA sequence: TGTGCCAGCAGCTCCCCCGGGGGAATGTACAATGAGCAGTTCTTC. Translating it yields CASSSPGGMYNEQFF.

The rearrangement links TRBV5-1 to TRBJ2-6; no clear D. The CDR3 spans 16 residues. V was shortened by 3 bases and J by 0 bases, with 10 bases between the two germline ends. CDR1 and CDR2 from the germline V gene are SGHRS and YFSETQ. The CDR3 loop reads CASSSGPRSGANVLTF. The DNA of the CDR3 is TGCGCCAGCAGCTCCGGACCGCGCTCTGGGGCCAACGTCCTGACTTTC.

CDR3 region: CASSPTGGSQPQHF. The CDR3 region has the DNA TGTGCCAGCTCACCTACAGGGGGAAGCCAGCCCCAGCATTTT. The chain uses TRBV18 and TRBJ1-5; TRBD1 matches 8 bases. CDR1 and CDR2 from the germline V gene are KGHSH and LQKENI. The CDR3 runs 14 residues. Losses at the gene ends were 3 bases for V and 7 bases for J; bases not matched to a gene: 5.

The sample holds one count of this clone. V usage is TRBV5-1 and J usage is TRBJ1-3; TRBD1 aligns across 9 bases. The V gene's germline CDR1 is SGHRS and CDR2 YFSETQ. The CDR3 length is 16 residues. The J segment lost 3 bases and the V segment lost 5 bases, leaving 9 bases of the junction unmatched. This CDR3 reads CASRRAGTGIGNTIYF. CDR3 coding DNA: TGCGCCAGCAGGCGTGCGGGGACAGGGATTGGAAACACCATATATTTT.

The chain has TRBV19 and TRBJ2-6; D is uncertain. Trimming left V 6 bases short and J 13 bases short, with 22 bases between. The germline gives CDR1 LNHDA, CDR2 SQIVND (reference sequence). The CDR3 loop spans 15 amino acids. Written as DNA, the CDR3 is TGTGCCAGTAGCCCTCGAGACAACTCCGTGGTAGTCCTGACTTTC. Translating it yields CASSPRDNSVVVLTF.

The chain joins TRBV6-1 to TRBJ1-3, with a tentative D call TRBD1 (6 bases). V was pared by 8 bases and J by 2 bases, with 16 bases between. The CDR3 is 15 amino acids. Germline CDR1 reads MNHNS; CDR2 reads SASEGT. CDR3 in amino acids: CASALGGQPGNTIYF. CDR3 bases: TGTGCCAGCGCCCTGGGGGGGCAACCTGGAAACACCATATATTTT.